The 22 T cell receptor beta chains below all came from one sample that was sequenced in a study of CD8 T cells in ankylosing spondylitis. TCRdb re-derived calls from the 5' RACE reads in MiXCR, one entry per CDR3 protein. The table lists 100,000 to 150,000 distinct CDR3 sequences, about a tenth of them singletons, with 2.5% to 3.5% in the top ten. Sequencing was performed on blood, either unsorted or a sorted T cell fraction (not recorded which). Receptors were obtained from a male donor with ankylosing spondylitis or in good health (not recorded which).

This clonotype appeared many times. CDR3 DNA: TGTGCCAGCAGCCAAAAGCACAGGGGATCAGATACGCAGTATTTT. It yields the protein CASSQKHRGSDTQYF. This chain connects TRBV3-1 to TRBJ2-3; 7 bases line up with TRBD1. The CDR3 totals 15 residues. The V segment lost 2 bases and the J segment 4 bases; nucleotides outside the gene matches: 6. Germline V lookup: CDR1 LGHDT, CDR2 YNNKEL (reference sequence).

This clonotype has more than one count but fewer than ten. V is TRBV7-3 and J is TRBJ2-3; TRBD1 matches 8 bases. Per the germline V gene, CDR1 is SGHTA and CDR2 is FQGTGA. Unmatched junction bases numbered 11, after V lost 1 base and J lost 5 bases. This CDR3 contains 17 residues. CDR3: CASSLNSPTGAGDTQYF. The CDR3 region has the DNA TGTGCCAGCAGCTTAAATTCCCCGACAGGGGCGGGAGATACGCAGTATTTT.

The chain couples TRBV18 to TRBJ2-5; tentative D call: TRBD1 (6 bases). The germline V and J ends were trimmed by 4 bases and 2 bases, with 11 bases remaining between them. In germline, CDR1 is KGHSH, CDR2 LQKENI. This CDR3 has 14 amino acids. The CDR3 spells CASSRTQGQETQYF. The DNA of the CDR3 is TGTGCCAGCTCACGAACACAGGGACAAGAGACCCAGTACTTC.

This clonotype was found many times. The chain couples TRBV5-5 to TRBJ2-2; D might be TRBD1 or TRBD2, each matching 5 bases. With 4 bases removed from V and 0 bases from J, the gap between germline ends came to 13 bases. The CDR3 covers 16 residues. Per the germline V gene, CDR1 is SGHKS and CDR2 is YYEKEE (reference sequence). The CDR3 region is CASSPRDPANTGELFF. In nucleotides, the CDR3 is TGTGCCAGCAGCCCCAGGGACCCCGCGAACACCGGGGAGCTGTTTTTT.

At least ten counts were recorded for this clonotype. CDR3 nucleotides: TGTGCCAGCAGCTTAGACGCCCCTGAGACAGATACGCAGTATTTT. It is translated as CASSLDAPETDTQYF. The rearrangement joins TRBV7-9 to TRBJ2-3; D is undetermined. CDR3 size: 15 residues. Per the germline V gene, CDR1 is SEHNR and CDR2 is FQNEAQ (reference sequence). V was pared by 1 base and J by 3 bases, with 11 bases between.

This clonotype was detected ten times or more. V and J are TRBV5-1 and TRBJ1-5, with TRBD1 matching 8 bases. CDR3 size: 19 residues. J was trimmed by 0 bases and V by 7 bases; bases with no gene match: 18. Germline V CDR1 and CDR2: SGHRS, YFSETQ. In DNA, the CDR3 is TGCGCCAGCGGACCCCCAGGGGGCCAAAGGGCCTATAGCAATCAGCCCCAGCATTTT. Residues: CASGPPGGQRAYSNQPQHF.

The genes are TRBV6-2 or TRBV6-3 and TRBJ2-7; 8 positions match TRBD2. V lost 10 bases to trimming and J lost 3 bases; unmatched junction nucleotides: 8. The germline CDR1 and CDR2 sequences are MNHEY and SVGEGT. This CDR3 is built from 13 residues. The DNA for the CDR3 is TGTGCCATCAAAACTAGCGGAAGCTACGAGCAGTACTTC. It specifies CAIKTSGSYEQYF.

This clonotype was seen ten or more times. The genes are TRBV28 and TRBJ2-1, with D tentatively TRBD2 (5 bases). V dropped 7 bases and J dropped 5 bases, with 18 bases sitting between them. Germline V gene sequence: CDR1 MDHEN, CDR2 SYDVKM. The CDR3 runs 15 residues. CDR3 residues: CASTLRGKINNEQFF. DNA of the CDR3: TGTGCCAGCACACTTAGAGGGAAAATAAACAATGAGCAGTTCTTC.

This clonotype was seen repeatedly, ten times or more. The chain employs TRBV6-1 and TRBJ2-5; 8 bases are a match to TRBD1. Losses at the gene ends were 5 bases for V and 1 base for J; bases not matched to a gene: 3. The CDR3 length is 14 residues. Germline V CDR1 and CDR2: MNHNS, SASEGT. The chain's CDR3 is CASSRQGIQETQYF. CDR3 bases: TGTGCCAGCAGTCGACAGGGGATCCAAGAGACCCAGTACTTC.

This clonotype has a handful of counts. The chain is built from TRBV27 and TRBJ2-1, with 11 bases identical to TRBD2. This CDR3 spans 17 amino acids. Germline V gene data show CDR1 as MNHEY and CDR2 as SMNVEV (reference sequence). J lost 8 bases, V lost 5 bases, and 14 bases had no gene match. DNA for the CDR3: TGTGCCAGCAGTCTCACGGTGGGGACTAGCGGTTTTTATGAGCAGTTCTTC. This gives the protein CASSLTVGTSGFYEQFF.

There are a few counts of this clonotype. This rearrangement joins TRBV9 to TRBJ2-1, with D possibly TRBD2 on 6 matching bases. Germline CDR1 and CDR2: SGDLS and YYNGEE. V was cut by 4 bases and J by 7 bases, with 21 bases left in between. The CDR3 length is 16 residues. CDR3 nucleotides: TGTGCCAGCAGCCCCGAGGAGTGGCGGGATGCGAATGAGCAGTTCTTC. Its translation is CASSPEEWRDANEQFF.

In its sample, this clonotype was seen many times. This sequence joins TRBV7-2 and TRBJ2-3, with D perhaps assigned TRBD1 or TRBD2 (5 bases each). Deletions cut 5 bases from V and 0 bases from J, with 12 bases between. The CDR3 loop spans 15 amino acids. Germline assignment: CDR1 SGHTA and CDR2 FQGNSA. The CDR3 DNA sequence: TGTGCCAGCAGCCCTCGTCGGGACAGCACAGATACGCAGTATTTT. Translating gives CASSPRRDSTDTQYF. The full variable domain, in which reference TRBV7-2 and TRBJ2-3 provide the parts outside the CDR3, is GAGVSQSPSNKVTEKGKDVELRCDPISGHTALYWYRQSLGQGLEFLIYFQGNSAPDKSGLPSDRFSAERTGGSVSTLTIQRTQQEDSAVYLCASSPRRDSTDTQYFGPGTRLTVL.

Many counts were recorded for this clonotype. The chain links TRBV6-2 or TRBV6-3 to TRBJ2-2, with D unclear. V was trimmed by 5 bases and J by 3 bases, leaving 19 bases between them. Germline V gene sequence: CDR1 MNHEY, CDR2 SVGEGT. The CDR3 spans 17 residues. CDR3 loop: CASSRLINPTHTGELFF. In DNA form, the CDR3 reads TGTGCCAGCAGTCGCCTCATAAACCCAACTCACACCGGGGAGCTGTTTTTT.

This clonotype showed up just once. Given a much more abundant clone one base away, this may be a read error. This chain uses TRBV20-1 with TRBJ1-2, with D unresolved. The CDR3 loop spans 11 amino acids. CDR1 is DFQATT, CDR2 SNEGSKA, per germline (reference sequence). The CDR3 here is CSASPNYGHTF. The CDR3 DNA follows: TGCAGTGCCTCCCCTAACTATGGCCACACCTTC.

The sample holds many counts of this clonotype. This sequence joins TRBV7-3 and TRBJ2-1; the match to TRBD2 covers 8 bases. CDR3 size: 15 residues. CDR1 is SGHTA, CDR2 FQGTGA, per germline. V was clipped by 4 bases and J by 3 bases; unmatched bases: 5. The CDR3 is CASSSHTSGYNEQFF. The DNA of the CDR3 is TGTGCCAGCAGCTCCCATACTAGCGGCTACAATGAGCAGTTCTTC.

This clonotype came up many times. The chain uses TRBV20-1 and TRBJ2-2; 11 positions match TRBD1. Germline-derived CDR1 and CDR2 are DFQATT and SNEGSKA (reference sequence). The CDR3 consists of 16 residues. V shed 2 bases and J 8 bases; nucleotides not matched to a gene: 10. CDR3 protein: CSARRRTGGARGELFF. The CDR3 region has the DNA TGCAGTGCTAGACGAAGGACAGGGGGCGCTCGGGGGGAGCTGTTTTTT.

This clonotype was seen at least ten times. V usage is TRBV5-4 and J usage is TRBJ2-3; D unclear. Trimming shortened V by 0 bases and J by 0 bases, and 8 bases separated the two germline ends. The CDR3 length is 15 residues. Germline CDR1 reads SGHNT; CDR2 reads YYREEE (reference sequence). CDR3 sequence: CASSLGLFSTDTQYF. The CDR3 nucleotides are TGTGCCAGCAGCTTGGGCTTATTTAGCACAGATACGCAGTATTTT.

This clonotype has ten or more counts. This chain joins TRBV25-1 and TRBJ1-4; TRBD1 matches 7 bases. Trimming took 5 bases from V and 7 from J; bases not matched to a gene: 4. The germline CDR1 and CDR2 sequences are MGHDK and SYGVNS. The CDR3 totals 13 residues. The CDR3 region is CASSRQGGEKLFF. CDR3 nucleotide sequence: TGTGCCAGCAGTCGACAGGGAGGTGAAAAACTGTTTTTT. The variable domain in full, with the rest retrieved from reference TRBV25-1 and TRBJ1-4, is EADIYQTPRYLVIGTGKKITLECSQTMGHDKMYWYQQDPGMELHLIHYSYGVNSTEKGDLSSESTVSRIRTEHFPLTLESARPSHTSQYLCASSRQGGEKLFFGSGTQLSVL.

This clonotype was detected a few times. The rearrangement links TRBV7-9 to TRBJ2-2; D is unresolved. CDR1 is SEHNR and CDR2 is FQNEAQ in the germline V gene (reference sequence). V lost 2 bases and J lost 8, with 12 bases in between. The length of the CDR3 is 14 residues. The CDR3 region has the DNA TGTGCCAGCAGCTTAAGTGGCGGACCAGGGGAGCTGTTTTTT. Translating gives CASSLSGGPGELFF.

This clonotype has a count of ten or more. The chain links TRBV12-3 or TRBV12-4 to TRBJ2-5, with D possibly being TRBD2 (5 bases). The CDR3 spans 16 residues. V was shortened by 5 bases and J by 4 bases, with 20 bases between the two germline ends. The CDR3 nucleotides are TGTGCCAGCAGTCCCTCGATCGACCGGGGTCGAGAGACCCAGTACTTC. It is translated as CASSPSIDRGRETQYF.

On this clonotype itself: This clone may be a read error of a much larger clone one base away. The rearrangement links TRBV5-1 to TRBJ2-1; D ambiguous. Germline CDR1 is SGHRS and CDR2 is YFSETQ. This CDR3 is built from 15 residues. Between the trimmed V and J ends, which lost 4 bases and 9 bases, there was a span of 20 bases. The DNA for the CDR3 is TGCGCCAGCAGCGGAATGGCCCCTACGCCAGGTGAGCAGTTCTTC. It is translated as CASSGMAPTPGEQFF. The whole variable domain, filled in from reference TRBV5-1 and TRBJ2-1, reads KAGVTQTPRYLIKTRGQQVTLSCSPISGHRSVSWYQQTPGQGLQFLFEYFSETQRNKGNFPGRFSGRQFSNSRSEMNVSTLELGDSALYLCASSGMAPTPGEQFFGPGTRLTVL.

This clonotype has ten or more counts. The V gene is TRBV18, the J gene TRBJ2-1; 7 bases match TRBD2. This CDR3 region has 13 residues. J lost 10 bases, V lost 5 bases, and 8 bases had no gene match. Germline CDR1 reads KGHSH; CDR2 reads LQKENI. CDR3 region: CASSFERDLEQFF. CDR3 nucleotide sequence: TGTGCCAGCTCATTTGAGCGGGATCTGGAGCAGTTCTTC.